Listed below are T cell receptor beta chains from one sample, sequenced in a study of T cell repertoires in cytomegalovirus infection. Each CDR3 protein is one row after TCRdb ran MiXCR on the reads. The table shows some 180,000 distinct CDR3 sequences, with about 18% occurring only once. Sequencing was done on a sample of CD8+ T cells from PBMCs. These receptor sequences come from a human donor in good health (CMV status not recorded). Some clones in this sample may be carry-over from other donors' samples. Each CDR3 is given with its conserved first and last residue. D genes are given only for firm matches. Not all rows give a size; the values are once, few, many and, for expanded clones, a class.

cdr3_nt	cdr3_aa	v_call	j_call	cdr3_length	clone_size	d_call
TGTGCCAGCAGTTTCGGAGCGGGGGGGCCCACAGATACGCAGTATTTT	CASSFGAGGPTDTQYF	TRBV12-3/TRBV12-4	TRBJ2-3	16	few	TRBD2
TGTGCCATCAGTGAGGACTCAACCTACGAGCAGTACTTC	CAISEDSTYEQYF	TRBV10-3	TRBJ2-7	13	.	.
TGTGCCAGCAGATCAGACAGGAGGAACACTGAAGCTTTCTTT	CASRSDRRNTEAFF	TRBV6-5	TRBJ1-1	14	.	.
TGTGCCAGCCGGACCAGAAGGGACAGGACCTACGATGAGCAGTTCTTC	CASRTRRDRTYDEQFF	TRBV14	TRBJ2-1	16	few	TRBD1
TGTGCCAGCAGCCAAGGACGGGATCAGTACTTC	CASSQGRDQYF	TRBV4-2	TRBJ2-4	11	.	.
TGTGCCAGCAGCCCCGCCATTGAGCAGTTCTTC	CASSPAIEQFF	TRBV7-8	TRBJ2-1	11	few	.
TGTGCCAGCAGCCCTCCCCCAGGGGGGGGCCCAAGGGGCTATGGCTACACCTTC	CASSPPPGGGPRGYGYTF	TRBV7-9	TRBJ1-2	18	.	TRBD1
TGTGCCAGCAGTTACTCCTACGAGACAGGGGGAGGTAATGAGCAGTTCTTC	CASSYSYETGGGNEQFF	TRBV6-2/TRBV6-3	TRBJ2-1	17	once	TRBD1
TGTGCTAGTGGTTTGGTACGACCGGTCTCTGGAAACACCATATATTTT	CASGLVRPVSGNTIYF	TRBV12-5	TRBJ1-3	16	.	.
TGTGCCAGTGGGAGCGCAGGGACTAATGAAAAACTGTTTTTT	CASGSAGTNEKLFF	TRBV7-6	TRBJ1-4	14	.	.
TGCAGTGCTACCACTAGCGGGGGGACCTACAATGAGCAGTTCTTC	CSATTSGGTYNEQFF	TRBV20-1	TRBJ2-1	15	few	TRBD2
TGTGCCATCCGGGGAGGGGGTGTTCATGAGCAGTTCTTC	CAIRGGGVHEQFF	TRBV28	TRBJ2-1	13	few	.
TGCAGCGTTGAAGATCTTCGGGGCTACACCTTC	CSVEDLRGYTF	TRBV29-1	TRBJ1-2	11	few	.
TGTGCCAGCAGCTTAGAGGGCGGATCGCAGATCTATGGCTACACCTTC	CASSLEGGSQIYGYTF	TRBV7-9	TRBJ1-2	16	many	.
TGTGCCAGCAGCCCACGGGACGAGAGCCAAGAGACCCAGTACTTC	CASSPRDESQETQYF	TRBV7-9	TRBJ2-5	15	many	.
TGTGCCAGCAGCCTTACAGGGGCCCCCCAAGAGACCCAGTACTTC	CASSLTGAPQETQYF	TRBV7-2	TRBJ2-5	15	.	TRBD1
TGTGCCACCAGCTTCGAAAGGCCCAATGAGCAGTTCTTC	CATSFERPNEQFF	TRBV15	TRBJ2-1	13	.	.
TGTGCCAGCGGTTCAGGGGGAAGCTACAATGAGCAGTTCTTC	CASGSGGSYNEQFF	TRBV6-2/TRBV6-3	TRBJ2-1	14	few	TRBD1
TGTGCCTGGAGTGTACGCGGACTAGCGGGGCTGGACGATACGCAGTATTTT	CAWSVRGLAGLDDTQYF	TRBV30	TRBJ2-3	17	.	TRBD2
TGTGCCAGTAGTATGACTAGCGGGGGGCAAGAGACCCAGTACTTC	CASSMTSGGQETQYF	TRBV19	TRBJ2-5	15	.	TRBD2
TGTGCCAGCACCGAGGACACGGAAACCTCACCCCTCCACTTT	CASTEDTETSPLHF	TRBV6-1	TRBJ1-6	14	.	.
TGTGCCAGCAGCTTAGCTAGCGGGGGGAACAATGAGCAGTTCTTC	CASSLASGGNNEQFF	TRBV7-2	TRBJ2-1	15	.	TRBD2
TGTGCCAGCAAAGGGCCCCACCAAGAGACCCAGTACTTC	CASKGPHQETQYF	TRBV6-2/TRBV6-3	TRBJ2-5	13	.	.
TGTGCCAGCAGTTTCTTAACCTACGAGCAGTACTTC	CASSFLTYEQYF	TRBV28	TRBJ2-7	12	.	.
TGTGCCAGCAGTCTAGATGGGACTTATGGCTACACCTTC	CASSLDGTYGYTF	TRBV28	TRBJ1-2	13	.	.
TGTGCCAGCAGCTTGTGGGGGATGGGGTTGAACACTGAAGCTTTCTTT	CASSLWGMGLNTEAFF	TRBV5-6	TRBJ1-1	16	.	.
TGTGCCAGCAGCCAAGATTGGGGTACAGGGGCCAACGTCCTGACTTTC	CASSQDWGTGANVLTF	TRBV3-1	TRBJ2-6	16	few	.
TGTGCCAGCAGCTTAAATATGCAGCCAGGGCCGGACGAGCAGTACTTC	CASSLNMQPGPDEQYF	TRBV7-9	TRBJ2-7	16	few	.
TGTGCCAGCACCGCAGGGCACGAGCAGTTCTTC	CASTAGHEQFF	TRBV6-2/TRBV6-3	TRBJ2-1	11	.	.
TGTGCCAGCAGCGCCCCCGAGGGGTTTGGCAAAAACATTCAGTACTTC	CASSAPEGFGKNIQYF	TRBV7-9	TRBJ2-4	16	.	.
TGTGCCAGCAGCTTAGATGGTGGTTTAGGCTATGGCTACACCTTC	CASSLDGGLGYGYTF	TRBV7-2	TRBJ1-2	15	.	.
TGCAGTGCTAGAGATAGCGGCAGGGAATATAGCAATCAGCCCCAGCATTTT	CSARDSGREYSNQPQHF	TRBV20-1	TRBJ1-5	17	.	.
TGTGCCAGCAGCTCCCTAGGGCCGCACTACGAGCAGTACTTC	CASSSLGPHYEQYF	TRBV12-3/TRBV12-4	TRBJ2-7	14	.	.
TGTGCCAGCAGTAGGGACAGCTCCTACGAGCAGTACTTC	CASSRDSSYEQYF	TRBV7-2	TRBJ2-7	13	many	TRBD1
TGTGCCAGCAGTACCCGGACTAGCGGGGGCTCCTACGAGCAGTACTTC	CASSTRTSGGSYEQYF	TRBV27	TRBJ2-7	16	.	TRBD2
TGTGCCAGCAGTTATTCCGGGACTAGCGGGGCCTACAATGAGCAGTTCTTC	CASSYSGTSGAYNEQFF	TRBV6-6	TRBJ2-1	17	.	TRBD2
TGTGCCAGCATCGGCCGGGCTAGCGGGGGGTTCTACAATGAGCAGTTCTTC	CASIGRASGGFYNEQFF	TRBV6-1	TRBJ2-1	17	.	TRBD2
TGTGCCAGTAGTACACTAGCGGGGGCTAACAATGAGCAGTTCTTC	CASSTLAGANNEQFF	TRBV19	TRBJ2-1	15	.	TRBD2
TGTGCCAGCAGTGCCCCGGGGGAGGGAACGAACACCGGGGAGCTGTTTTTT	CASSAPGEGTNTGELFF	TRBV12-3/TRBV12-4	TRBJ2-2	17	.	TRBD2
TGCAGCGTTCCGGGTCCCTACGAGCAGTACTTC	CSVPGPYEQYF	TRBV29-1	TRBJ2-7	11	.	.
TGCGCCAGCAGCTCCCGGGACCCTCTCTACGAGCAGTACTTC	CASSSRDPLYEQYF	TRBV5-1	TRBJ2-7	14	.	.
TGTGCCAGCAGCTCAAGCCCGGGACAGGGTTACGAGCAGTACTTC	CASSSSPGQGYEQYF	TRBV7-7	TRBJ2-7	15	few	TRBD1
TGTGCCAGCCCCTCCAACCAGATTTCTGGGGCCAACGTCCTGACTTTC	CASPSNQISGANVLTF	TRBV11-2	TRBJ2-6	16	.	.
TGTGCCAGCAGCTTGCAGACGGGACCCCACTACGAGCAGTACTTC	CASSLQTGPHYEQYF	TRBV7-9	TRBJ2-7	15	.	.
TGCAGTGCTAGAGATGCTACTAGCGCTCACACAGATACGCAGTATTTT	CSARDATSAHTDTQYF	TRBV20-1	TRBJ2-3	16	.	TRBD2
TGTGCCAGCAGCCAAGGGGCAGAACAAGAGACCCAGTACTTC	CASSQGAEQETQYF	TRBV3-1	TRBJ2-5	14	few	.
TGTGCCAGCAGCCCAGAGGGAAGCTCCTATAATTCACCCCTCCACTTT	CASSPEGSSYNSPLHF	TRBV7-9	TRBJ1-6	16	.	.
TGTGCCAGCAGCTCCCCTCGACAGGGCATCGAGGACGAGCAGTACTTC	CASSSPRQGIEDEQYF	TRBV7-8	TRBJ2-7	16	.	TRBD1
TGTGCCAGCAGCCACGGTAGCGGGGAGGCTGTTCACGAGCAGTACTTC	CASSHGSGEAVHEQYF	TRBV28	TRBJ2-7	16	.	TRBD2
TGTGCTAGTGGTTTGGGCTACGAGCAGTACTTC	CASGLGYEQYF	TRBV12-5	TRBJ2-7	11	few	.
TGTGCCAGTAGTATTGGGGGGAAAGAAGCTTTCTTT	CASSIGGKEAFF	TRBV19	TRBJ1-1	12	.	.
TGTGCCACCGTGGCGGCGCTTGGGGGAAATCAGCCCCAGCATTTT	CATVAALGGNQPQHF	TRBV19	TRBJ1-5	15	few	.
TGTGCCAGCAGCCAAGATAGAAGGATAGATACGCAGTATTTT	CASSQDRRIDTQYF	TRBV14	TRBJ2-3	14	few	.
TGTGCCAGCAGCCCGAGGACAGGGCACTACAATGAGCAGTTCTTC	CASSPRTGHYNEQFF	TRBV14	TRBJ2-1	15	.	TRBD1
TGTGCCAGCAGCCCCCCCAGTTTGAACACTGAAGCTTTCTTT	CASSPPSLNTEAFF	TRBV7-2	TRBJ1-1	14	.	.
TGCGCCAGCAGCCAAGAAAAGTTGACTGGACTCGAGCAGTACTTC	CASSQEKLTGLEQYF	TRBV4-3	TRBJ2-7	15	few	.